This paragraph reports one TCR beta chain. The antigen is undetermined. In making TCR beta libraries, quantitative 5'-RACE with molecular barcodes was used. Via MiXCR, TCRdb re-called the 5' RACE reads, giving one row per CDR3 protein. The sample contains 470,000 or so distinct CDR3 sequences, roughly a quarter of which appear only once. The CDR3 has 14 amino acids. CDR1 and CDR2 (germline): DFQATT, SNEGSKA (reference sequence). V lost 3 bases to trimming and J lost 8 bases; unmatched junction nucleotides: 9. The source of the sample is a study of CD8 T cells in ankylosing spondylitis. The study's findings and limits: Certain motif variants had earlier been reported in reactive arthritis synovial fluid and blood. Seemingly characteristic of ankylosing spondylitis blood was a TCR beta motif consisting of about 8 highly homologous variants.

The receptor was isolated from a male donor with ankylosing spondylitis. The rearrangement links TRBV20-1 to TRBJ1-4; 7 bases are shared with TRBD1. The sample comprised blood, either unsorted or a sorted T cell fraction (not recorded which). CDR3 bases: TGCAGTGCTAGCCAAGGGGGCGTATTCGAAAAACTGTTTTTT. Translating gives CSASQGGVFEKLFF.